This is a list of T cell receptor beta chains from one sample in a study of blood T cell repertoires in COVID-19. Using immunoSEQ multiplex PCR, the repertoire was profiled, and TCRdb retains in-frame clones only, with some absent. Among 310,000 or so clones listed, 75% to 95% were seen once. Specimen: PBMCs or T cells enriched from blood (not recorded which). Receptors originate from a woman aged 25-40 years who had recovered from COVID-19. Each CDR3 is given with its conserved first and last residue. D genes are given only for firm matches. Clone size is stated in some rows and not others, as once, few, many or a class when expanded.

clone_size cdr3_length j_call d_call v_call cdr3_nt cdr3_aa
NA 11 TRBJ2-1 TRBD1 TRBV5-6 TGTGCCAGCAGCACGGGACAGGATAAGTTCTTC CASSTGQDKFF
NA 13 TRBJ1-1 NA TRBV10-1 TGCGCCAGCAGTGCTAGAAGGAACACTGAAGCTTTCTTT CASSARRNTEAFF
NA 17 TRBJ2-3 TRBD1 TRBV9 TGTGCCAGCAGCGCCGAAGGTGGGACAGGGGGTGCAGATACGCAGTATTTT CASSAEGGTGGADTQYF
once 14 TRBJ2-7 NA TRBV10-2 TGCGCCAGCAGTGAGGGACAGAGGACCTACGAGCAGTACTTC CASSEGQRTYEQYF
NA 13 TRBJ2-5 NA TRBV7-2 TGTGCCAGCAGCTTCAGGATAACAGAGACCCAGTACTTC CASSFRITETQYF
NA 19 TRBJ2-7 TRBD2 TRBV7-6 TGTGCCAGCAGCTTAACGGAGGGACTAGCGGTAAAAAGCTCCTACGAGCAGTACTTC CASSLTEGLAVKSSYEQYF
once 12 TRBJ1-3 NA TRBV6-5 TGTGCCAGCAGCCTAGATGAAAACACCATATATTTT CASSLDENTIYF
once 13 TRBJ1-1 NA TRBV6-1 TGTGCCAGCAGCCTCCTAGGGAACACTGAAGCTTTCTTT CASSLLGNTEAFF
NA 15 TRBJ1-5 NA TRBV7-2 TGTGCCAGCAGCTTAGATGGCCAGGACTCTCAGCCCCAGCATTTT CASSLDGQDSQPQHF
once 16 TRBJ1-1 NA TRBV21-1 TGTGCCAGCAGCATGCACAGGGGGAGTAGGAACACTGAAGCTTTCTTT CASSMHRGSRNTEAFF
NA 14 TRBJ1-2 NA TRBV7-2 TGTGCCAGCAGCTTAGCGGGAGATCTCTATGGCTACACCTTC CASSLAGDLYGYTF
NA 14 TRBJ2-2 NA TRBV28 TGTGCCAGCACCCATAGCGGCCACACCGGGGAGCTGTTTTTT CASTHSGHTGELFF
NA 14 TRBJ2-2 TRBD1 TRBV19 TGTGCCAGTAGTATACTACAGGGGACCGGGGAGCTGTTTTTT CASSILQGTGELFF
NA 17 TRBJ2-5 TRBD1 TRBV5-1 TGCGCCAGCAGCTCCCTTACAGGGGGGATTGCGCAAGAGACCCAGTACTTC CASSSLTGGIAQETQYF
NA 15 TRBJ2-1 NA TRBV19 TGTGCCAGTAGCAATGGGAGACTAGACTACAATGAGCAGTTCTTC CASSNGRLDYNEQFF
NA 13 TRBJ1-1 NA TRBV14 TGTGCCAGCACCCCTATCCGGGACTCTGAAGCTTTCTTT CASTPIRDSEAFF
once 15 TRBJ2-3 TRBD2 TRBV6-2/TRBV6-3 TGTGCCAGCAGTTACTTAGCGGGAGTCGTCGATACGCAGTATTTT CASSYLAGVVDTQYF
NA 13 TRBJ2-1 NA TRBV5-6 TGTGCCAGCAAAGAACTGGGAGTCGATGAGCAGTTCTTC CASKELGVDEQFF
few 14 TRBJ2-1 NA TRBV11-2 TGTGCCAGCAGCGGCCCCCATCACTACAATGAGCAGTTCTTC CASSGPHHYNEQFF
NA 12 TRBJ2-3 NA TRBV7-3 TGTGCCAGCAGCTTGATGCCGGGAACGCAGTATTTT CASSLMPGTQYF
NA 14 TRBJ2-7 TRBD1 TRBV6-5 TGTGCCAGCAGTTACCGGACAGGATCCTACGAGCAGTACTTC CASSYRTGSYEQYF
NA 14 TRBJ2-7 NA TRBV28 TGTGCCACCACTGCCCCCGGGGGAGTAGGTGAGCAGTACTTC CATTAPGGVGEQYF
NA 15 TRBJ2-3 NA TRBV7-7 TGTGCTAGCAGCCCCGGGACAATGACTACAGATACGCAGTATTTT CASSPGTMTTDTQYF
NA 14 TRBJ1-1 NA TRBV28 TGTGCCAGCAGCCTGGAGGGGTCGGACACTGAAGCTTTCTTT CASSLEGSDTEAFF
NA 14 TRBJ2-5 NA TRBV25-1 TGTGCCAGCAGTGAAACTGGTCCTTGGGAGACCCAGTACTTC CASSETGPWETQYF
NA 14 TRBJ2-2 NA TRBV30 TGTGCCTGGACCCGGACAGGGAGGGCCGGGGAGCTGTTTTTT CAWTRTGRAGELFF
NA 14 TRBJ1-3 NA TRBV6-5 TGTGCCAGCAGCCGAGGGACTCCGGGAAACACCATATATTTT CASSRGTPGNTIYF
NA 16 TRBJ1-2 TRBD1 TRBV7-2 TGTGCCAGCAGCTTAAGTCCCGGACAGGAAGCGTATGGCTACACCTTC CASSLSPGQEAYGYTF
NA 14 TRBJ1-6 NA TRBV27 TGTGCCAGCAGTTTTCCCGGAGATAATTCACCCCTCCACTTT CASSFPGDNSPLHF
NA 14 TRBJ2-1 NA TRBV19 TGTGCCAGTAGTGAAAACTCACTCTACAATGAGCAGTTCTTC CASSENSLYNEQFF
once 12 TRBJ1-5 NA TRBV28 TGTGCCAGCAGTTTAGGGCCCCAGCCCCAGCATTTT CASSLGPQPQHF
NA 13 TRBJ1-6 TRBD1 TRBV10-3 TGTGCCATTGGGACAGTATTCAATTCACCCCTCCACTTT CAIGTVFNSPLHF
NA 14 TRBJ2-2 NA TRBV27 TGTGCCAGCAGTCCCGCGGCGGGCACCGGGGAGCTGTTTTTT CASSPAAGTGELFF
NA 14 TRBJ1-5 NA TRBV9 TGTGCCAGCAGTTTGGACGACAGCCGTCAGCCCCAGCATTTT CASSLDDSRQPQHF
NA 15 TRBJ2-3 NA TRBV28 TGTGCCAGCCTCAGTCCGGGGACACACACAGATACGCAGTATTTT CASLSPGTHTDTQYF
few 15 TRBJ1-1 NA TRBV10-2 TGCGCCAGCAGTGAGTCGAGGGACTTGGGGACTGAAGCTTTCTTT CASSESRDLGTEAFF
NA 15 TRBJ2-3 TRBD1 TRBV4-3 TGCGCCAGCAGCCGCCTATTACAGGGGATCGATACGCAGTATTTT CASSRLLQGIDTQYF
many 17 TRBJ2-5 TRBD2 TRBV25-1 TGTGCCAGCAGTGAACGAGGACTAGCGGGAAGCCAAGAGACCCAGTACTTC CASSERGLAGSQETQYF
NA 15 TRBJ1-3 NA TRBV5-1 TGCGCCAGCAGCTTGGAAGCCTTCTCTGGAAACACCATATATTTT CASSLEAFSGNTIYF
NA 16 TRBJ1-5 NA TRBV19 TGTGCCAGTAGTATGGGGACATATCGGGGCAATCAGCCCCAGCATTTT CASSMGTYRGNQPQHF
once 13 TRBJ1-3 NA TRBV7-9 TGTGCCAGCAGCTCAGACTCTGGAAACACCATATATTTT CASSSDSGNTIYF
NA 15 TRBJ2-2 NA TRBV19 TGTGCCAGTAGTTCCCCTAGCGTTTACACCGGGGAGCTGTTTTTT CASSSPSVYTGELFF
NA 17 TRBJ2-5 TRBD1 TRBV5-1 TGCGCCAGCAGCTTGGATGTACAGGGGGGAATGGGGGAGACCCAGTACTTC CASSLDVQGGMGETQYF
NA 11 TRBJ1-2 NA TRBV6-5 TGTGCCAGCCAATTGGGCGCTGGCTACACCTTC CASQLGAGYTF
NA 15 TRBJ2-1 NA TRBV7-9 TGTGCCAGCAGCCCCACGCGGGGCGGGTACAATGAGCAGTTCTTC CASSPTRGGYNEQFF
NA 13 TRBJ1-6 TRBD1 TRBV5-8 TGTGCCAGCAGCGACGGGACAGCTTCACCCCTCCACTTT CASSDGTASPLHF
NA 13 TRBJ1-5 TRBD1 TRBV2 TGTGCCACACACCGGGACAGCGATCAGCCCCAGCATTTT CATHRDSDQPQHF
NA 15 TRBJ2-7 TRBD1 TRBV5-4 TGTGCCAGCAGCTCGATCAGGGGGACCGCCTACGAGCAGTACTTC CASSSIRGTAYEQYF